The 28 T cell receptor beta chains presented below share a single source sample, sequenced in a study of CD8+ T cells in alopecia areata. After isolation, RNA underwent reverse transcription to generate cDNA as the sequencing template. Clones were read by immunoSEQ multiplex PCR, and TCRdb kept only the in-frame ones, dropping some. The sample consists of roughly 200,000 clones, roughly 60% of them appearing once. Sequencing used CD4+ T cells sorted from blood, obtained at week 0. The source is a human donor with alopecia areata.

The V gene is TRBV29-1, the J gene TRBJ2-2, with a possible D match to TRBD1 (6 bases). The CDR3 spans 12 residues. Deletions cut 7 bases from V and 5 bases from J, with 11 bases between. Germline CDR1 is SQVTM and CDR2 is ANQGSEA. The CDR3 DNA is TGCAGCGGGACAGCCTTTACCGGGGAGCTGTTTTTT. Translated, it gives CSGTAFTGELFF.

This clone was picked up one time. This rearrangement joins TRBV6-5 to TRBJ1-6, with 9 nucleotides matching TRBD1. This CDR3 region has 14 residues. Germline V gives CDR1 MNHEY, CDR2 SVGAGI. J gave up 10 bases and V 4 bases, and 5 bases lay outside the gene matches. The CDR3 here is CASSWTGVRSPLHF. CDR3 bases: TGTGCCAGCAGTTGGACAGGGGTGCGATCACCCCTCCACTTT.

CDR3 sequence (DNA): TGTGCCATCAGTGATGATGTCCAGCAGTACTTC. Protein sequence: CAISDDVQQYF. The genes are TRBV10-3 and TRBJ2-7; D gene unclear. The CDR3 is made up of 11 amino acids. V was shortened by 3 bases and J by 8 bases, with 8 bases between the two germline ends. Germline CDR1 ENHRY, CDR2 SYGVKD.

The chain has TRBV28 and TRBJ1-2; 7 bases line up with TRBD1. Per germline, CDR1 MDHEN and CDR2 SYDVKM. The CDR3 is 14 residues long. After removal of 4 bases from V and 4 bases from J, the junction contained 6 bases not matched to a gene. CDR3 nucleotides: TGTGCCAGCAGTTCCCTCGGGACAGCCTATGGCTACACCTTC. It specifies CASSSLGTAYGYTF.

V is TRBV5-1 and J is TRBJ1-1; D not resolved. CDR1 is SGHRS and CDR2 is YFSETQ in the germline V gene. CDR3 length equals 15 residues. The V gene lost 0 bases and the J gene lost 1 base, with 10 bases spanning the gap. CDR3 in DNA: TGCGCCAGCAGCTTGGGTTCCAGGCGGAACACTGAAGCTTTCTTT. As protein: CASSLGSRRNTEAFF.

The chain recombines TRBV29-1 with TRBJ1-2, with 8 bases matching TRBD1. The J segment lost 8 bases and the V segment lost 7 bases, leaving 9 bases of the junction unmatched. CDR1 is SQVTM, CDR2 ANQGSEA, per germline. This CDR3 is 12 amino acids long. The CDR3 sequence is CSGADRGGGYTF. The CDR3 nucleotides read TGCAGCGGCGCCGACAGGGGAGGCGGCTACACCTTC.

This clone was observed a handful of times. The chain links TRBV30 to TRBJ1-2; D gene ambiguous. V gave up 7 bases and J gave up 0 bases, with 15 bases separating them. Germline lookup yields CDR1 GTSNPN and CDR2 SVGIG (reference sequence). This CDR3 is built from 14 residues. For the CDR3, the DNA is TGTGCCTCCGCAGACCCGATGGCTAACTATGGCTACACCTTC. It is translated as CASADPMANYGYTF.

The gene calls are TRBV27 and TRBJ2-7; TRBD1 is a possible D gene (5 bases). The V gene's germline CDR1 is MNHEY and CDR2 SMNVEV (reference sequence). The CDR3 is made up of 14 amino acids. V gave up 2 bases and J gave up 2 bases, with 10 bases separating them. The CDR3 nucleotides are TGTGCCAGCAGTTTAAAGGGGCCCCCCTACGAGCAGTACTTC. This translates into CASSLKGPPYEQYF.

The chain recombines TRBV6-5 with TRBJ2-7; 7 nucleotides line up with TRBD1. The CDR3 is 14 residues long. V lost 5 bases, J lost 7 bases, and 11 bases stayed unmatched. Germline V gene data show CDR1 as MNHEY and CDR2 as SVGAGI. CDR3 nucleotide sequence: TGTGCCAGCAGTCTGCAGGGGGTGAATCCGGAGCAGTACTTC. Translated: CASSLQGVNPEQYF.

About this clone itself: At one end, the junction sequence differs from germline, possibly due to a read error. The genes are TRBV4-2 and TRBJ2-2; TRBD2 is a possible D gene (5 bases). The germline V gene has CDR1 LGHNA and CDR2 YNFKEQ. This CDR3 has 17 amino acids. Written as DNA, the CDR3 is TGTGCCAGCAGCCAAGATCTGAGCGCCGGGAACGCCGGGGAGCTGTTTTTT. This gives the protein CASSQDLSAGNAGELFF.

V usage is TRBV29-1 and J usage is TRBJ1-4; D not certain. Trimming cost V 6 bases and J 4 bases, with 6 bases left between them. The germline gives CDR1 SQVTM, CDR2 ANQGSEA. CDR3 length: 11 amino acids. CDR3 sequence: CSVSVNEKLFF. The CDR3 region has the DNA TGCAGCGTCTCCGTTAATGAAAAACTGTTTTTT. The complete variable domain, with remaining parts taken from reference TRBV29-1 and TRBJ1-4, reads SAVISQKPSRDICQRGTSLTIQCQVDSQVTMMFWYRQQPGQSLTLIATANQGSEATYESGFVIDKFPISRPNLTFSTLTVSNMSPEDSSIYLCSVSVNEKLFFGSGTQLSVL.

The chain couples TRBV19 to TRBJ2-6; D is perhaps TRBD1 or TRBD2 (5 bases each). V lost 2 bases to trimming and J lost 4 bases, with 9 bases between them. Germline-derived CDR1 and CDR2 are LNHDA and SQIVND (reference sequence). CDR3 length: 15 residues. The CDR3, as DNA: TGTGCCAGTAGTATACAGGGACCCGGGGCCAACGTCCTGACTTTC. It yields the protein CASSIQGPGANVLTF.

V and J are TRBV30 and TRBJ1-2; 8 bases align to TRBD1. V trimming: 1 base; J trimming: 5 bases; junction bases outside the gene matches: 3. Germline V gene lookup returns CDR1 GTSNPN and CDR2 SVGIG (reference sequence). This CDR3 is built from 13 residues. Here the CDR3 DNA reads TGTGCCTGGAGTGGGACAGGGTGGTATGGCTACACCTTC. Translating it yields CAWSGTGWYGYTF.

This chain joins TRBV23-1 and TRBJ2-7; TRBD1 matches at 7 bases. TRBV23-1 is designated an ORF whose function remains uncertain. This CDR3 is 13 amino acids long. The J segment lost 5 bases and the V segment lost 4 bases, leaving 5 bases of the junction unmatched. The CDR3 spells CASSLWDSDEQYF. The CDR3 region has the DNA TGCGCCAGCAGTCTTTGGGACAGCGACGAGCAGTACTTC.

As for this clone: The same CDR3 arises from other DNA sequences in this sample as well. CDR3 in amino acids: CSVGRQGEKLFF. CDR3 nucleotide sequence: TGCAGCGTCGGACGTCAGGGGGAAAAACTGTTTTTT. The chain has TRBV29-1 and TRBJ1-4; the D gene is possibly TRBD1 (6 bases). V was shortened by 6 bases and J by 8 bases, with 13 bases between the two germline ends. The CDR3 spans 12 residues. Germline CDR1 and CDR2: SQVTM and ANQGSEA. Together with reference TRBV29-1 and TRBJ1-4, the CDR3 gives the full variable domain: SAVISQKPSRDICQRGTSLTIQCQVDSQVTMMFWYRQQPGQSLTLIATANQGSEATYESGFVIDKFPISRPNLTFSTLTVSNMSPEDSSIYLCSVGRQGEKLFFGSGTQLSVL.

J is TRBJ2-1 and V is TRBV18; D is perhaps TRBD1 (6 bases). Trimming shortened V by 1 base and J by 9 bases, and 7 bases separated the two germline ends. The CDR3 totals 12 residues. The germline V gene has CDR1 KGHSH and CDR2 LQKENI. The CDR3 sequence: CASSPLQGEQFF. The CDR3 bases are TGTGCCAGCTCACCACTACAGGGTGAGCAGTTCTTC.

V gene TRBV11-2 combines with J gene TRBJ2-6, with TRBD2 as a possible D gene (5 bases). Germline loops: CDR1 SGHAT, CDR2 FQNNGV. The germline V and J ends were trimmed by 6 bases and 4 bases, with 19 bases remaining between them. This CDR3 has 17 amino acids. The CDR3 DNA follows: TGTGCCAGCAGTCCTCGGAGGCGGGTAGCAGGGGCCAACGTCCTGACTTTC. Its protein product is CASSPRRRVAGANVLTF. The whole variable domain, filled in from reference TRBV11-2 and TRBJ2-6, reads EAGVAQSPRYKIIEKRQSVAFWCNPISGHATLYWYQQILGQGPKLLIQFQNNGVVDDSQLPKDRFSAERLKGVDSTLKIQPAKLEDSAVYLCASSPRRRVAGANVLTFGAGSRLTVL.

The chain has TRBV29-1 and TRBJ2-7, with unresolved D. CDR1 and CDR2 (germline): SQVTM, ANQGSEA. This CDR3 comprises 11 residues. V was shortened by 2 bases and J by 2 bases, with 4 bases between the two germline ends. The CDR3 spells CSVEITYEQYF. The CDR3 nucleotides read TGCAGCGTTGAAATTACCTACGAGCAGTACTTC.

V and J are TRBV2 and TRBJ2-4, with D perhaps TRBD1 (5 bases). V was trimmed by 7 bases and J by 7 bases, leaving 17 bases between them. CDR1 is SNHLY and CDR2 is FYNNEI in the germline V gene. The CDR3 sequence is 14 residues long. CDR3 DNA sequence: TGTGCCAGCATCGGAATTAGGGGATTTAACATTCAGTACTTC. The encoded protein is CASIGIRGFNIQYF.

V and J are TRBV7-3 and TRBJ1-1; 9 positions agree with TRBD1. Germline V gene lookup returns CDR1 SGHTA and CDR2 FQGTGA. The trim removed 5 bases at V and 1 base at J, leaving 2 bases unmatched. The CDR3 length is 14 residues. CDR3 sequence: CASSRDRENTEAFF. CDR3 sequence (DNA): TGTGCCAGCAGCCGGGACAGGGAGAACACTGAAGCTTTCTTT.

V is TRBV30 and J is TRBJ1-5; perhaps TRBD1 as D (6 bases). This CDR3 spans 13 amino acids. Germline V CDR1 and CDR2: GTSNPN, SVGIG (reference sequence). V dropped 0 bases and J dropped 7 bases, with 10 bases sitting between them. CDR3 loop: CAWSVPGVQPQHF. The CDR3 nucleotides read TGTGCCTGGAGTGTACCAGGGGTACAGCCCCAGCATTTT.

This clone was found a few times. The rearrangement uses TRBV30 and TRBJ1-6; tentative D call: TRBD1 (5 bases). This CDR3 contains 13 residues. The germline V gene has CDR1 GTSNPN and CDR2 SVGIG (reference sequence). The V end lost 1 base, the J end lost 5 bases, and 6 bases lay between the germline ends. The CDR3 protein is CAWSGQNNSPLHF. In DNA form, the CDR3 reads TGTGCCTGGAGTGGACAGAATAATTCACCCCTCCACTTT.

The chain combines TRBV29-1 with TRBJ1-2; no clear D gene. The germline V and J ends were trimmed by 4 bases and 6 bases, with 6 bases remaining between them. The CDR3 is made up of 10 amino acids. Germline CDR1 SQVTM, CDR2 ANQGSEA. The CDR3 reads CSVGTDGYTF. CDR3 DNA: TGCAGCGTTGGGACGGATGGCTACACCTTC.

The CDR3: CASTPEAVSDYGYTF. DNA for the CDR3: TGTGCCAGTACACCTGAAGCTGTCTCTGACTATGGCTACACCTTC. This chain joins TRBV19 and TRBJ1-2; the D is unclear. V was shortened by 7 bases and J by 3 bases, with 18 bases between the two germline ends. This CDR3 is 15 amino acids long. Germline V gives CDR1 LNHDA, CDR2 SQIVND (reference sequence).

Concerning this clone itself: One junction end does not reproduce the germline sequence, and a read error may be involved. The chain recombines TRBV10-3 with TRBJ2-5, with D unresolved. The CDR3 length is 13 residues. Germline assignment: CDR1 ENHRY and CDR2 SYGVKD. The CDR3 DNA is TGTGCCACCAGTGCCAGATCAGAAGAGACCCAGTACTTC. Amino acids: CATSARSEETQYF.

This sequence joins TRBV7-2 and TRBJ2-7; a possible D gene is TRBD1 (5 bases). The CDR3 contains 14 residues. Trimming shortened V by 2 bases and J by 4 bases, and 12 bases separated the two germline ends. CDR1 and CDR2 from the germline V gene are SGHTA and FQGNSA. The CDR3 loop reads CASSLRGSAYEQYF. The CDR3 DNA follows: TGTGCCAGCAGCTTAAGGGGATCTGCGTACGAGCAGTACTTC.

The CDR3 spells CSGGLGNEKLFF. Written as DNA, the CDR3 is TGCAGCGGGGGGTTGGGAAATGAAAAACTGTTTTTT. The rearrangement uses TRBV29-1 and TRBJ1-4, with D possibly TRBD1 on 5 matching bases. Trimming took off 7 bases at V and 5 bases at J, with 11 bases between the two ends. The CDR3 is 12 residues long. Germline CDR1 and CDR2: SQVTM and ANQGSEA.

The chain recombines TRBV6-5 with TRBJ1-2; 7 bases are shared with TRBD1. V was clipped by 6 bases and J by 3 bases; unmatched bases: 4. Germline CDR1 MNHEY, CDR2 SVGAGI. The CDR3 sequence is 13 residues long. Here the CDR3 reads CASSLDRDYGYTF. The DNA for the CDR3 is TGTGCCAGCAGCCTAGACAGGGACTATGGCTACACCTTC.